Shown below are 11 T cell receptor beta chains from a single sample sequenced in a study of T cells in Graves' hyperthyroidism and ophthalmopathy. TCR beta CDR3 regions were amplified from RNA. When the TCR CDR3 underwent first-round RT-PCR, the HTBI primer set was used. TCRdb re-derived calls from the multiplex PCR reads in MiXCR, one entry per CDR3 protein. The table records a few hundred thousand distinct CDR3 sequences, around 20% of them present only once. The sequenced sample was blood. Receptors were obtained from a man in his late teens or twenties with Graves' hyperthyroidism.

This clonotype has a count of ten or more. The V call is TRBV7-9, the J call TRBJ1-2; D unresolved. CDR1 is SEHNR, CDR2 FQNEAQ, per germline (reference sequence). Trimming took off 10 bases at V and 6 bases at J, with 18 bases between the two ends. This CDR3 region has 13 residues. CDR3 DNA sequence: TGTGCCACCCCCGGGGAGTCGGGTGATGGCTACACCTTC. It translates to CATPGESGDGYTF.

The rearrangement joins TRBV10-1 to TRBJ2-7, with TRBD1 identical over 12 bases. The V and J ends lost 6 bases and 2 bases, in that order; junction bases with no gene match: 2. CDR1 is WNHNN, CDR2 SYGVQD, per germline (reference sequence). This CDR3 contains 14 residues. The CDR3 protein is CASRGDRGPYEQYF. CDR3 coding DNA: TGCGCCAGCAGGGGGGACAGGGGGCCCTACGAGCAGTACTTC.

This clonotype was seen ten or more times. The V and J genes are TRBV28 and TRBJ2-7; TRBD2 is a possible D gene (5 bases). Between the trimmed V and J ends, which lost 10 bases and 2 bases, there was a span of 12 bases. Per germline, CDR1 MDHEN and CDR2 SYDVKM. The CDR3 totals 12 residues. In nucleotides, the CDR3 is TGTGCCACCCGGGGAGTGCCCTACGAGCAGTACTTC. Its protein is CATRGVPYEQYF.

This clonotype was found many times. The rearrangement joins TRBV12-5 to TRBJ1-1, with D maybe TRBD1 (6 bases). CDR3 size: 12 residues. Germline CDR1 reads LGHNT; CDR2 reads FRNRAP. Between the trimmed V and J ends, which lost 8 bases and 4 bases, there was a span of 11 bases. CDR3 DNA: TGTGCTAGTTTGAAGGGGGGCACTGAAGCTTTCTTT. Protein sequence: CASLKGGTEAFF.

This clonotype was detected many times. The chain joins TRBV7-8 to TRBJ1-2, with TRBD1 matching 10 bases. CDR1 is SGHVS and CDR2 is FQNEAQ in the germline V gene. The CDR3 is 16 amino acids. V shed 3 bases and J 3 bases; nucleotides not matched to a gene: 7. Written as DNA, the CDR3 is TGTGCCAGCAGCTTGGGCCTGGGGACAGGGGACTATGGCTACACCTTC. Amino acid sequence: CASSLGLGTGDYGYTF.

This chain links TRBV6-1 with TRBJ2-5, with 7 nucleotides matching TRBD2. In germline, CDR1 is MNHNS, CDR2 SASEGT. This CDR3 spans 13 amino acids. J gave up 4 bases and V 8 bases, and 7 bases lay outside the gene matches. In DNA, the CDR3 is TGTGCCAGCCACCGGACTAGGGCAGAGACCCAGTACTTC. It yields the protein CASHRTRAETQYF.

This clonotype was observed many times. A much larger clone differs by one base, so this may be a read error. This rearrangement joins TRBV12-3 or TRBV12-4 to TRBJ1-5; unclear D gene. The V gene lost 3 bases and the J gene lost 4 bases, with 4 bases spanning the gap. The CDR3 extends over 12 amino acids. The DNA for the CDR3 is TGTGCCAGCAGTTTTGAGAATCAGCCCCAGCATTTT. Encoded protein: CASSFENQPQHF.

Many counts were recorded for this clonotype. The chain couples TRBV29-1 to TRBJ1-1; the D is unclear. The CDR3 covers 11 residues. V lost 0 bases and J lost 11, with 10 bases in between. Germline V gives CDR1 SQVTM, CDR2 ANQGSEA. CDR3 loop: CSVEEGGRAFF. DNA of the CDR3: TGCAGCGTTGAAGAGGGAGGTCGGGCTTTCTTT.

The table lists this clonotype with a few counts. CDR3 in amino acids: CATWGQRRNGYTF. The CDR3 DNA sequence: TGTGCCACGTGGGGACAGCGGAGAAATGGCTACACCTTC. The rearrangement joins TRBV28 to TRBJ1-2, with 7 bases identical to TRBD1. Germline V gene lookup returns CDR1 MDHEN and CDR2 SYDVKM. V shed 10 bases and J 6 bases; nucleotides not matched to a gene: 11. CDR3 length: 13 amino acids.

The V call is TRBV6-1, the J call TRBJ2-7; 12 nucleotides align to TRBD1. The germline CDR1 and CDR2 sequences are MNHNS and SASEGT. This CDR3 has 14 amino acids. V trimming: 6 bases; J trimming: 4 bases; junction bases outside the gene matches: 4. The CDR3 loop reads CASRRDRGQYEQYF. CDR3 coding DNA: TGTGCCAGCAGACGGGACAGGGGGCAATACGAGCAGTACTTC.

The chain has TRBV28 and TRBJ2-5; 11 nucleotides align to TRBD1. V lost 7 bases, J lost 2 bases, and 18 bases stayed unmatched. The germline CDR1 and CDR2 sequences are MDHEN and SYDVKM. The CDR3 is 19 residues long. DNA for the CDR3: TGTGCCAGCACCCCTGGGACAGGGGGGGCTAGCGGGAATCAAGAGACCCAGTACTTC. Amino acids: CASTPGTGGASGNQETQYF.